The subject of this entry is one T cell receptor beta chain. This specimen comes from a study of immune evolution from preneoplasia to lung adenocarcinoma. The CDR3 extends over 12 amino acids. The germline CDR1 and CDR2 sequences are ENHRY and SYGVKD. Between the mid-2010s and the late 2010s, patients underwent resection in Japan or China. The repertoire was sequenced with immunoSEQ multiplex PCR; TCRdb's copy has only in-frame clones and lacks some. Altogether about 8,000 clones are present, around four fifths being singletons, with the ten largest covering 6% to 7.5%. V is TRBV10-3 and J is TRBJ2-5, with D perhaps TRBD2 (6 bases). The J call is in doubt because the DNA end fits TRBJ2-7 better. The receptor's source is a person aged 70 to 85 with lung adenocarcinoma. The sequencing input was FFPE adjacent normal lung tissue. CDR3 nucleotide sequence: TGTGCCATCAGGGCGACTAGGGACGAGCAGTACTTC. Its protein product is CAIRATRDEQYF.